This is a list of T cell receptor beta chains from one sample in a study of patients and donors after allogeneic stem cell transplantation. TCRdb itself ran the RT-PCR reads through MiXCR, one entry per CDR3 protein. The sample gives 920,000 or so distinct CDR3 sequences, more than 15% of which show up once; 6% is in the top ten. The material sequenced was blood, either unsorted or a sorted T cell fraction (not recorded which). The origin of the receptors is a human donor who was either an allogeneic HSCT recipient or a stem cell or donor lymphocyte infusion donor (not recorded which). It is not recorded whose cells these are; they may come from a transplant donor. The CDR3 runs from the conserved cysteine through the conserved F or W. A D gene is named only where the DNA matches it firmly. Part of the rows lack a size; the others show once, few, many or a class for expanded clones.

size	V	D	J	CDR3	DNA
few	TRBV6-2/TRBV6-3	TRBD2	TRBJ2-2	CASSFHLAGGSNTGELFF	TGTGCCAGCAGTTTCCATCTAGCGGGGGGATCGAACACCGGGGAGCTGTTTTTT
-	TRBV7-8	-	TRBJ1-1	CASSPPTGMNTEAFF	TGTGCCAGCAGCCCCCCGACAGGCATGAACACTGAAGCTTTCTTT
-	TRBV20-1	TRBD2	TRBJ2-1	CSASGGAGGSYNEQFF	TGCAGTGCTAGTGGTGGGGCGGGAGGCTCCTACAATGAGCAGTTCTTC
many	TRBV15	TRBD1	TRBJ2-5	CATSRRTGIKETQYF	TGTGCCACCAGCAGGCGGACAGGGATAAAAGAGACCCAGTACTTC
few	TRBV20-1	-	TRBJ1-4	CSASTYLGTNEKLFF	TGCAGTGCTAGCACTTACCTGGGCACTAATGAAAAACTGTTTTTT
-	TRBV6-5	TRBD1	TRBJ2-1	CASSYGRQGGYNEQFF	TGTGCCAGCAGTTACGGAAGACAGGGTGGCTACAATGAGCAGTTCTTC
-	TRBV7-8	-	TRBJ2-1	CASSLVGVGGYNEQFF	TGTGCCAGCAGCTTAGTTGGGGTAGGCGGTTACAATGAGCAGTTCTTC
-	TRBV6-1	TRBD2	TRBJ2-4	CASSERGGRVAKNIQYF	TGTGCCAGCAGTGAGCGGGGGGGAAGAGTAGCCAAAAACATTCAGTACTTC
-	TRBV16	-	TRBJ1-2	CASSPGASGYGYTF	TGTGCCAGCAGCCCTGGGGCTTCAGGGTATGGCTACACCTTC
-	TRBV7-9	TRBD2	TRBJ2-3	CASSPETSGSSDTQYF	TGTGCCAGCAGCCCTGAGACTAGCGGGAGTTCGGATACGCAGTATTTT
-	TRBV12-3/TRBV12-4	TRBD2	TRBJ2-7	CASSQTGTSSYEQYF	TGTGCCAGCAGCCAAACCGGGACTAGCAGCTACGAGCAGTACTTC
few	TRBV5-1	-	TRBJ2-7	CASSVDSYYEQYF	TGCGCCAGCAGCGTCGACAGTTACTACGAGCAGTACTTC
-	TRBV24-1	-	TRBJ2-5	CATSEPGLQETQYF	TGTGCCACCAGTGAGCCGGGACTCCAAGAGACCCAGTACTTC